Each of the 25 T cell receptor beta chains below was sequenced from the same sample in a study of monozygotic twins with inflammatory bowel disease. Each CDR3 protein gets one entry in TCRdb, which reprocessed the 5' RACE reads and gives no DNA. Its listing shows approximately 210,000 distinct CDR3 sequences. The sample consisted of blood. The receptors come from a human donor with ulcerative colitis or Crohn's disease, or a healthy co-twin of an affected twin (not recorded which).

The chain joins TRBV19 to TRBJ1-5; the D call from TCRdb, TRBD1, cannot be confirmed without DNA. Per germline, CDR1 LNHDA and CDR2 SQIVND (reference sequence). The CDR3 extends over 14 amino acids. CDR3 in amino acids: CASSSPTRGQPQHF.

J is TRBJ2-7 and V is TRBV19. The CDR3 extends over 14 amino acids. Germline loops: CDR1 LNHDA, CDR2 SQIVND (reference sequence). CDR3: CASSITNGAYEQYF. Together with reference TRBV19 and TRBJ2-7, the CDR3 gives the full variable domain: DGGITQSPKYLFRKEGQNVTLSCEQNLNHDAMYWYRQDPGQGLRLIYYSQIVNDFQKGDIAEGYSVSREKKESFPLTVTSAQKNPTAFYLCASSITNGAYEQYFGPGTRLTVT.

V gene TRBV12-3 or TRBV12-4 combines with J gene TRBJ2-5. CDR3 length equals 12 residues. CDR3: CASSFPRETQYF.

The chain uses TRBV9 and TRBJ2-1; the D gene TCRdb calls, TRBD1, cannot be checked with no DNA. The CDR3 extends over 15 amino acids. CDR1 SGDLS and CDR2 YYNGEE come from the germline V gene. CDR3: CASSVEGRDYNEQFF.

V and J are TRBV19 and TRBJ2-3; TCRdb indicates TRBD2, and absent DNA this call remains unverified. Looked up from germline, CDR1 is LNHDA and CDR2 is SQIVND (reference sequence). CDR3 size: 14 residues. The CDR3 loop is CATQSSGSPDTQYF.

V and J are TRBV19 and TRBJ2-7. The CDR3 length is 15 residues. Germline V gene data show CDR1 as LNHDA and CDR2 as SQIVND (reference sequence). The CDR3 sequence is CASSITWEFSYEQYF.

This chain joins TRBV3-1 and TRBJ2-7; TCRdb indicates TRBD2, and absent DNA this call remains unverified. Germline V gene lookup returns CDR1 LGHDT and CDR2 YNNKEL (reference sequence). CDR3 length: 16 residues. CDR3 amino acids: CASSQDEREPNYEQYF.

V gene TRBV6-5 combines with J gene TRBJ1-6; there is no DNA to check the TCRdb D call of TRBD1. Looked up from germline, CDR1 is MNHEY and CDR2 is SVGAGI. CDR3 length: 15 residues. The CDR3 region is CASSYGDRVHSPLHF.

This sequence joins TRBV12-3 or TRBV12-4 and TRBJ1-1; checking the TCRdb D call of TRBD1 is not possible without DNA. The CDR3 covers 14 residues. The CDR3 sequence: CASSWGQGSTEAFF.

CDR3 loop: CASRPGTPNEKLFF. The chain recombines TRBV5-1 with TRBJ1-4; TCRdb's D call, TRBD1, is unchecked because there is no DNA. There are 14 residues in the CDR3. The germline gives CDR1 SGHRS, CDR2 YFSETQ. The full variable domain, its missing parts supplied by reference TRBV5-1 and TRBJ1-4, is KAGVTQTPRYLIKTRGQQVTLSCSPISGHRSVSWYQQTPGQGLQFLFEYFSETQRNKGNFPGRFSGRQFSNSRSEMNVSTLELGDSALYLCASRPGTPNEKLFFGSGTQLSVL.

This chain joins TRBV19 and TRBJ1-1; TCRdb indicates TRBD1, and absent DNA this call remains unverified. This CDR3 has 15 amino acids. Per the germline V gene, CDR1 is LNHDA and CDR2 is SQIVND (reference sequence). CDR3 amino acids: CASIVGRTGTTEAFF.

The chain is built from TRBV7-6 and TRBJ2-6; TCRdb lists TRBD2, though no DNA is available to test this call. In germline, CDR1 is SGHVS, CDR2 FNYEAQ. CDR3 length: 18 residues. CDR3 sequence reads: CASSSWTSGPSGANVLTF. Full variable domain (remainder filled in from reference TRBV7-6 and TRBJ2-6): GAGVSQSPRYKVTKRGQDVALRCDPISGHVSLYWYRQALGQGPEFLTYFNYEAQQDKSGLPNDRFSAERPEGSISTLTIQRTEQRDSAMYRCASSSWTSGPSGANVLTFGAGSRLTVL.

The rearrangement uses TRBV5-1 and TRBJ1-1. The germline gives CDR1 SGHRS, CDR2 YFSETQ. The CDR3 consists of 13 residues. The CDR3 region is CASSVVGGTEAFF.

This chain connects TRBV12-3 or TRBV12-4 to TRBJ1-1. The CDR3 sequence is 11 residues long. The CDR3 is CASSQLAEAFF.

The chain has TRBV9 and TRBJ1-2. CDR1 SGDLS and CDR2 YYNGEE come from the germline V gene. The CDR3 has 13 amino acids. CDR3 sequence reads: CASSVEAGLGYTF.

This sequence joins TRBV29-1 and TRBJ1-2. This CDR3 spans 12 amino acids. Germline V gene sequence: CDR1 SQVTM, CDR2 ANQGSEA. CDR3 loop: CGVKGIYLGYTF.

V gene TRBV20-1 combines with J gene TRBJ2-1; the D call from TCRdb, TRBD1, cannot be confirmed without DNA. The CDR3 length is 17 residues. Germline V gene sequence: CDR1 DFQATT, CDR2 SNEGSKA (reference sequence). The CDR3 loop is CSARDSAGPPKHNEQFF.

This rearrangement joins TRBV6-5 to TRBJ1-6. Germline-derived CDR1 and CDR2 are MNHEY and SVGAGI. The CDR3 totals 13 residues. Here the CDR3 reads CASTGSYNSPLHF.

The chain joins TRBV11-2 to TRBJ2-7; TCRdb proposes TRBD1, but this gene call is untestable without DNA. CDR1 is SGHAT, CDR2 FQNNGV, per germline. The CDR3 totals 18 residues. This CDR3 reads CASSLVADGKQRGTEQYF.

The rearrangement uses TRBV4-3 and TRBJ2-3; TCRdb reports TRBD2, a call that lacks DNA to check it against. This CDR3 contains 18 residues. Per germline, CDR1 LGHNA and CDR2 YSLEER. CDR3 sequence reads: CASSQDTPTSGVTDTQYF.

V is TRBV12-3 or TRBV12-4 and J is TRBJ1-5; the D call from TCRdb, TRBD1, cannot be confirmed without DNA. This CDR3 is 14 amino acids long. The CDR3 sequence is CASRQGHSNQPQHF.

The V and J genes are TRBV18 and TRBJ1-1; with no DNA, the TCRdb D assignment of TRBD1 cannot be verified. This CDR3 region has 14 residues. Germline lookup yields CDR1 KGHSH and CDR2 LQKENI. CDR3 sequence reads: CASSQGQTNTEAFF. The whole variable domain, remainder taken from reference TRBV18 and TRBJ1-1, is NAGVMQNPRHLVRRRGQEARLRCSPMKGHSHVYWYRQLPEEGLKFMVYLQKENIIDESGMPKERFSAEFPKEGPSILRIQQVVRGDSAAYFCASSQGQTNTEAFFGQGTRLTVV.

The chain couples TRBV5-1 to TRBJ2-1; without DNA, the TCRdb call of TRBD1 cannot be checked. The germline V gene encodes CDR1 SGHRS and CDR2 YFSETQ. CDR3 length: 15 amino acids. The CDR3 loop is CASTGTGEFYNEQFF.

The chain couples TRBV15 to TRBJ2-1; TCRdb's D call, TRBD1, is unchecked because there is no DNA. Looked up from germline, CDR1 is LNHNV and CDR2 is YYDKDF (reference sequence). This CDR3 has 15 amino acids. The chain's CDR3 is CATSRVQGAVNEQFF.

This rearrangement joins TRBV5-1 to TRBJ2-5. This CDR3 has 14 amino acids. In germline, CDR1 is SGHRS, CDR2 YFSETQ. This CDR3 reads CASSLPVLEETQYF. The full variable domain, with the rest looked up from reference TRBV5-1 and TRBJ2-5, is KAGVTQTPRYLIKTRGQQVTLSCSPISGHRSVSWYQQTPGQGLQFLFEYFSETQRNKGNFPGRFSGRQFSNSRSEMNVSTLELGDSALYLCASSLPVLEETQYFGPGTRLLVL.